A single sample gave rise to the 21 T cell receptor beta chains below, sequenced in a study of PD-1 blockade in classical Hodgkin lymphoma. The time point denotes: newly diagnosed, previously untreated cHL patient sample. Only in-frame clones appear in the TCRdb table, and some are missing; sequencing was by immunoSEQ multiplex PCR. Here the sample spans approximately 30,000 clones, roughly nine tenths being singletons. The sample taken for sequencing was peripheral blood mononuclear cells (PBMCs). These receptors were collected from a human donor with classical Hodgkin lymphoma.

The chain recombines TRBV6-1 with TRBJ1-1; TRBD1 might be the D (5 bases). The CDR3 runs 15 residues. With 4 bases removed from V and 1 base from J, the gap between germline ends came to 13 bases. Per germline, CDR1 MNHNS and CDR2 SASEGT. CDR3 amino acids: CASSAQTGPNTEAFF. The CDR3 coding sequence is TGTGCCAGCAGTGCCCAAACAGGACCGAACACTGAAGCTTTCTTT.

This clone was seen once. The chain joins TRBV11-2 to TRBJ2-7; D gene uncertain. The V gene lost 1 base and the J gene lost 2 bases, with 9 bases spanning the gap. The CDR3 loop spans 14 amino acids. CDR1 is SGHAT, CDR2 FQNNGV, per germline. The CDR3 loop reads CASSLGSLTYEQYF. The CDR3 DNA reads as TGTGCCAGCAGCTTAGGGTCTCTGACCTACGAGCAGTACTTC.

The CDR3 loop reads CASSGTSGSHNEQFF. The CDR3 DNA reads as TGCGCCAGCAGCGGTACTAGCGGGAGCCACAATGAGCAGTTCTTC. The rearrangement joins TRBV5-1 to TRBJ2-1, with 11 nucleotides matching TRBD2. The germline CDR1 and CDR2 sequences are SGHRS and YFSETQ. With 4 bases clipped from V and 5 bases from J, the junction kept 5 bases outside the gene matches. The CDR3 runs to 15 residues. The full variable domain, rest sourced from reference TRBV5-1 and TRBJ2-1, is KAGVTQTPRYLIKTRGQQVTLSCSPISGHRSVSWYQQTPGQGLQFLFEYFSETQRNKGNFPGRFSGRQFSNSRSEMNVSTLELGDSALYLCASSGTSGSHNEQFFGPGTRLTVL.

This rearrangement joins TRBV7-3 to TRBJ2-2; TRBD2 aligns across 7 bases. CDR3 length: 14 amino acids. Per the germline V gene, CDR1 is SGHTA and CDR2 is FQGTGA. V trimming: 0 bases; J trimming: 10 bases; junction bases outside the gene matches: 5. CDR3 nucleotide sequence: TGTGCCAGCAGCTTAACGCCTACTAGCGAGGAGCTGTTTTTT. Translating it yields CASSLTPTSEELFF.

The chain couples TRBV5-6 to TRBJ2-2; 11 bases match TRBD1. Germline lookup yields CDR1 SGHDT and CDR2 YYEEEE. V trimming: 2 bases; J trimming: 5 bases; junction bases outside the gene matches: 5. CDR3 length equals 16 residues. The CDR3 spells CASSLTGTGGTGELFF. The CDR3 DNA sequence: TGTGCCAGCAGCTTAACGGGGACAGGGGGGACCGGGGAGCTGTTTTTT.

This clone was found a few times. The V and J genes are TRBV5-6 and TRBJ2-7; 9 bases are a match to TRBD2. V lost 4 bases to trimming and J lost 6 bases; unmatched junction nucleotides: 11. Germline lookup yields CDR1 SGHDT and CDR2 YYEEEE. This CDR3 comprises 15 residues. The CDR3 loop reads CASSQTSGPPGEQYF. The DNA of the CDR3 is TGTGCCAGCAGCCAGACTAGCGGCCCCCCTGGCGAGCAGTACTTC.

The J gene is TRBJ2-1, the V gene TRBV19; D is perhaps TRBD1 or TRBD2 (5 bases each). This CDR3 comprises 13 residues. Germline V lookup: CDR1 LNHDA, CDR2 SQIVND (reference sequence). V lost 2 bases and J lost 12, with 14 bases in between. The CDR3 DNA sequence: TGTGCCAGTAGTATACGAGGTGAGGGGTGGCAGTTCTTC. This sequence encodes CASSIRGEGWQFF.

The chain combines TRBV28 with TRBJ1-2; 10 nucleotides line up with TRBD1. CDR1 is MDHEN and CDR2 is SYDVKM in the germline V gene. The length of the CDR3 is 15 residues. V shed 5 bases and J 5 bases; nucleotides not matched to a gene: 8. Here the CDR3 DNA reads TGTGCCAGCAGTCACCCGGGGGACAGGGGTTATGGCTACACCTTC. Translated: CASSHPGDRGYGYTF.

The V and J genes are TRBV28 and TRBJ2-7; TRBD2 matches at 8 bases. The CDR3 extends over 17 amino acids. The trim removed 6 bases at V and 0 bases at J, leaving 13 bases unmatched. CDR1 and CDR2 from the germline V gene are MDHEN and SYDVKM. In DNA form, the CDR3 reads TGTGCCAGCAGAGGGGTCCCGGGACTAGTCGGCTCCTACGAGCAGTACTTC. It translates to CASRGVPGLVGSYEQYF.

This chain joins TRBV9 and TRBJ1-1, with D perhaps TRBD1 (5 bases). The CDR3 spans 13 residues. Germline-derived CDR1 and CDR2 are SGDLS and YYNGEE. V gave up 2 bases and J gave up 1 base, with 6 bases separating them. CDR3 nucleotides: TGTGCCAGCAGCGTTCAGGGGAACACTGAAGCTTTCTTT. Encoded protein: CASSVQGNTEAFF.

This chain uses TRBV28 with TRBJ1-5; D might be TRBD1 (5 bases). V was shortened by 6 bases and J by 5 bases, with 14 bases between the two germline ends. CDR1 and CDR2 (germline): MDHEN, SYDVKM. This CDR3 is built from 14 residues. The CDR3 is CASSITSGHQPQHF. CDR3 DNA sequence: TGTGCCAGCAGCATTACTTCGGGGCATCAGCCCCAGCATTTT.

The chain carries TRBV2 and TRBJ2-1; possible D gene TRBD2, 5 bases. Trimming shortened V by 6 bases and J by 6 bases, and 15 bases separated the two germline ends. This CDR3 spans 14 amino acids. Germline V gene sequence: CDR1 SNHLY, CDR2 FYNNEI. The CDR3 here is CASSQIRGSNEQFF. The CDR3 DNA reads as TGTGCCAGCAGCCAAATCCGAGGGAGCAATGAGCAGTTCTTC.

This chain links TRBV19 with TRBJ2-5, with 9 bases matching TRBD2. There are 17 residues in the CDR3. Looked up from germline, CDR1 is LNHDA and CDR2 is SQIVND (reference sequence). The ends lost 2 bases at V and 2 bases at J; junction bases unmatched: 9. Here the CDR3 DNA reads TGTGCCAGTAGTATAAGCCCACCTAGCGGGGCTCAAGAGACCCAGTACTTC. As protein: CASSISPPSGAQETQYF. Looking up the rest from reference TRBV19 and TRBJ2-5 gives the full variable domain: DGGITQSPKYLFRKEGQNVTLSCEQNLNHDAMYWYRQDPGQGLRLIYYSQIVNDFQKGDIAEGYSVSREKKESFPLTVTSAQKNPTAFYLCASSISPPSGAQETQYFGPGTRLLVL.

The chain has TRBV30 and TRBJ1-1; D remains ambiguous. Per germline, CDR1 GTSNPN and CDR2 SVGIG (reference sequence). This CDR3 region has 13 residues. Trimming left V 5 bases short and J 0 bases short, with 10 bases between. The DNA of the CDR3 is TGTGCCTGGGCGACCACGATGAACACTGAAGCTTTCTTT. It encodes CAWATTMNTEAFF.

CDR3 protein: CASSRANQPQHF. The CDR3 coding sequence is TGTGCCAGCAGCAGGGCCAATCAGCCCCAGCATTTT. The chain carries TRBV2 and TRBJ1-5; D perhaps matches TRBD1 (5 bases). The CDR3 length is 12 residues. Germline V gene lookup returns CDR1 SNHLY and CDR2 FYNNEI. Between the trimmed V and J ends, which lost 6 bases and 3 bases, there was a span of 6 bases. Supplemented by reference TRBV2 and TRBJ1-5, the full variable domain reads EPEVTQTPSHQVTQMGQEVILRCVPISNHLYFYWYRQILGQKVEFLVSFYNNEISEKSEIFDDQFSVERPDGSNFTLKIRSTKLEDSAMYFCASSRANQPQHFGDGTRLSIL.

The rearrangement links TRBV19 to TRBJ1-5; TRBD1 might be the D (5 bases). The germline gives CDR1 LNHDA, CDR2 SQIVND (reference sequence). Between the trimmed V and J ends, which lost 5 bases and 4 bases, there was a span of 15 bases. This CDR3 is 15 amino acids long. The CDR3 DNA follows: TGTGCCAGTAGTTCTAGCCGGGACCCGAATCAGCCCCAGCATTTT. This codes for CASSSSRDPNQPQHF.

This chain's CDR3 is CASSLDGRVEKLFF. The CDR3 nucleotides are TGTGCCAGCAGCTTAGATGGGAGGGTTGAAAAACTGTTTTTT. The chain combines TRBV11-2 with TRBJ1-4; no reliable D call. Deletions cut 0 bases from V and 7 bases from J, with 9 bases between. The germline CDR1 and CDR2 sequences are SGHAT and FQNNGV. There are 14 residues in the CDR3.

This chain joins TRBV2 and TRBJ1-3, with D possibly being TRBD1 (5 bases). Germline CDR1 is SNHLY and CDR2 is FYNNEI. The CDR3 spans 11 residues. V gave up 6 bases and J gave up 10 bases, with 10 bases separating them. The CDR3 sequence is CASSPGGTIYF. The CDR3 coding sequence is TGTGCCAGCAGCCCCGGGGGGACCATATATTTT.

The chain links TRBV19 to TRBJ2-3; D unresolved. Trimming left V 5 bases short and J 3 bases short, with 9 bases between. CDR3 size: 13 residues. The V gene's germline CDR1 is LNHDA and CDR2 SQIVND (reference sequence). CDR3 sequence (DNA): TGTGCCAGTAGTTTCGGGCCAACAGATACGCAGTATTTT. It is translated as CASSFGPTDTQYF.

Within the sample, this clone is medium-sized. The CDR3 nucleotides read TGCGCCACTCAGGAGAGCCTAAATGAGCAGTTCTTC. Translated, it gives CATQESLNEQFF. The J gene is TRBJ2-1, the V gene TRBV10-2; no clear D. The germline gives CDR1 WSHSY, CDR2 SAAADI. Trimming shortened V by 10 bases and J by 7 bases, and 14 bases separated the two germline ends. The CDR3 has 12 residues.

This clone was counted a single time. The chain combines TRBV7-6 with TRBJ2-1; unclear D gene. V lost 7 bases and J lost 6, with 10 bases in between. Germline V gives CDR1 SGHVS, CDR2 FNYEAQ. CDR3 length equals 12 residues. CDR3 region: CASTTSANEQFF. CDR3 nucleotide sequence: TGTGCCAGCACCACGAGCGCCAATGAGCAGTTCTTC. Based on the CDR3 plus reference TRBV7-6 and TRBJ2-1, the full variable domain is GAGVSQSPRYKVTKRGQDVALRCDPISGHVSLYWYRQALGQGPEFLTYFNYEAQQDKSGLPNDRFSAERPEGSISTLTIQRTEQRDSAMYRCASTTSANEQFFGPGTRLTVL.